A single sample gave rise to the 21 T cell receptor beta chains below, sequenced in a study of control samples from healthy donors and cancer patients. Generated by immunoSEQ multiplex PCR, the TCRdb table keeps only in-frame clones and is missing some. Among about 110,000 clones listed, about 89% were seen once. Material: blood. All receptors derive from a woman aged 18-29 years in good health.

V and J are TRBV24-1 and TRBJ2-7, with 9 bases aligning to TRBD1. J lost 3 bases, V lost 8 bases, and 25 bases had no gene match. CDR3 length: 20 amino acids. CDR1 is KGHDR, CDR2 SFDVKD, per germline. This CDR3 is CATISSDRGPGQGVYYEQYF. CDR3 nucleotide sequence: TGTGCCACCATATCGTCAGATCGGGGTCCGGGACAGGGAGTCTACTACGAGCAGTACTTC.

The V call is TRBV3-1 (or the pseudogene TRBV3-2), the J call TRBJ2-5; D is perhaps TRBD2 (6 bases). V lost 4 bases and J lost 5, with 20 bases in between. The germline gives CDR1 LGHDT, CDR2 YNNKEL (reference sequence). The CDR3 length is 16 residues. Written as DNA, the CDR3 is TGTGCCAGCAGCCCTAACGTTGCGGTTGGGGGGGAGACCCAGTACTTC. Amino acid sequence: CASSPNVAVGGETQYF.

This chain joins TRBV28 and TRBJ1-3, with a possible D match to TRBD1 (6 bases). The V end was cut by 5 bases, the J end by 0 bases, with 11 bases between. This CDR3 contains 15 residues. From germline, CDR1 is MDHEN and CDR2 SYDVKM. The CDR3 region has the DNA TGTGCCAGCAGTCTGGACAGATACTCTGGAAACACCATATATTTT. Translation: CASSLDRYSGNTIYF.

V usage is TRBV2 and J usage is TRBJ1-1; TRBD1 matches 8 bases. The germline gives CDR1 SNHLY, CDR2 FYNNEI. V gave up 9 bases and J gave up 6 bases; unmatched junction bases: 18. This CDR3 region has 16 residues. The CDR3 DNA reads as TGTGCCAGTTTACTAGAGACAGGGGTAGTTTCCGCTGAAGCTTTCTTT. Protein: CASLLETGVVSAEAFF. The variable domain in full, completed from reference TRBV2 and TRBJ1-1, reads EPEVTQTPSHQVTQMGQEVILRCVPISNHLYFYWYRQILGQKVEFLVSFYNNEISEKSEIFDDQFSVERPDGSNFTLKIRSTKLEDSAMYFCASLLETGVVSAEAFFGQGTRLTVV.

V usage is TRBV5-4 and J usage is TRBJ1-2; 10 bases are a match to TRBD1. J gave up 2 bases and V 0 bases, and 10 bases lay outside the gene matches. Per germline, CDR1 SGHNT and CDR2 YYREEE (reference sequence). This CDR3 is 18 amino acids long. CDR3 DNA sequence: TGTGCCAGCAGCTTGGTGGGACAGGGGACAGTCCCAAACTATGGCTACACCTTC. Its protein is CASSLVGQGTVPNYGYTF.

The chain employs TRBV6-2 or TRBV6-3 and TRBJ1-1, with 9 positions matching TRBD1. From germline, CDR1 is MNHEY and CDR2 SVGEGT. J gave up 4 bases and V 4 bases, and 4 bases lay outside the gene matches. The CDR3 is 14 residues long. CDR3 coding DNA: TGTGCCAGCAGTTGGACAGGGGAAGGCACTGAAGCTTTCTTT. Amino acids: CASSWTGEGTEAFF.

The rearrangement uses TRBV6-5 and TRBJ1-4; no firm D call. Looked up from germline, CDR1 is MNHEY and CDR2 is SVGAGI. Trimming stripped 5 bases from V and 8 bases from J, with 9 bases between. The CDR3 is 12 amino acids. The CDR3 DNA follows: TGTGCCAGCAGTCAGAAGGAGGAAAAACTGTTTTTT. Amino acid sequence: CASSQKEEKLFF.

This chain joins TRBV9 and TRBJ2-2, with 8 bases aligning to TRBD2. Trimming took 3 bases from V and 4 from J; bases not matched to a gene: 5. Germline-derived CDR1 and CDR2 are SGDLS and YYNGEE. The CDR3 loop spans 15 amino acids. The CDR3 sequence: CASSAGTSPTGELFF. The DNA of the CDR3 is TGTGCCAGCAGCGCCGGGACTAGTCCCACCGGGGAGCTGTTTTTT.

This clone was seen only once. The V call is TRBV29-1, the J call TRBJ2-5, with a weak D call TRBD2 (7 bases). The CDR3 contains 18 residues. Per germline, CDR1 SQVTM and CDR2 ANQGSEA. V gave up 3 bases and J gave up 2 bases, with 25 bases separating them. The CDR3: CSVDTRRARGGAQETQYF. In DNA, the CDR3 is TGCAGCGTTGATACGCGGCGAGCACGAGGGGGGGCTCAAGAGACCCAGTACTTC.

This clone was counted once. The gene calls are TRBV5-4 and TRBJ1-1, with D possibly being TRBD1 (5 bases). This CDR3 has 13 residues. V was pared by 3 bases and J by 2 bases, with 8 bases between. Germline V lookup: CDR1 SGHNT, CDR2 YYREEE (reference sequence). The CDR3 here is CASSSGHNTEAFF. The CDR3 coding sequence is TGTGCCAGCAGCTCCGGACATAACACTGAAGCTTTCTTT.

The sample holds one count of this clone. This chain uses TRBV4-3 with TRBJ2-7; D is possibly TRBD1 or TRBD2 (6 bases each). The CDR3 length is 16 residues. Trimming pared 1 base from V and 3 bases from J, leaving 16 bases between. From germline, CDR1 is LGHNA and CDR2 YSLEER. The CDR3 here is CASSQGFTGTDYEQYF. CDR3 bases: TGCGCCAGCAGCCAAGGCTTTACAGGGACTGACTACGAGCAGTACTTC.

This rearrangement joins TRBV3-1 (or the pseudogene TRBV3-2) to TRBJ2-5; D gene ambiguous. The CDR3 has 16 amino acids. The germline V gene encodes CDR1 LGHDT and CDR2 YNNKEL (reference sequence). Trimming removed 4 bases from V and 1 base from J, with 16 bases in between. The CDR3 is CASSPAGPALQETQYF. The DNA for the CDR3 is TGTGCCAGCAGCCCCGCCGGACCGGCCCTCCAAGAGACCCAGTACTTC.

The chain joins TRBV27 to TRBJ2-7, with 8 nucleotides matching TRBD1. Per the germline V gene, CDR1 is MNHEY and CDR2 is SMNVEV (reference sequence). The length of the CDR3 is 21 residues. V was clipped by 4 bases and J by 0 bases; unmatched bases: 23. The CDR3 loop reads CASSSLPQLGQEGPSSYEQYF. The CDR3 bases are TGTGCCAGCAGTTCCCTGCCCCAACTGGGACAGGAAGGACCGAGCTCCTACGAGCAGTACTTC.

The chain couples TRBV27 to TRBJ2-5, with TRBD2 matching 13 bases. J gave up 4 bases and V 6 bases, and 5 bases lay outside the gene matches. The germline V gene encodes CDR1 MNHEY and CDR2 SMNVEV (reference sequence). CDR3 length equals 15 residues. In DNA form, the CDR3 reads TGTGCCAGCAGCCTACTAGCGGGAGGGGGAGAGACCCAGTACTTC. As protein: CASSLLAGGGETQYF.

The chain has TRBV27 and TRBJ1-1; TRBD1 is a possible D gene (5 bases). The CDR3 is made up of 15 amino acids. Germline V gene data show CDR1 as MNHEY and CDR2 as SMNVEV (reference sequence). V was pared by 7 bases and J by 1 base, with 16 bases between. CDR3 in DNA: TGTGCCAGCATCCGTAAAGGGGAGGGGAACACTGAAGCTTTCTTT. Residues: CASIRKGEGNTEAFF.

The rearrangement uses TRBV7-2 and TRBJ2-7, with D possibly being TRBD1 (6 bases). This CDR3 has 14 amino acids. Trimming took 4 bases from V and 6 from J, leaving 16 bases between them. CDR1 is SGHTA and CDR2 is FQGNSA in the germline V gene. The CDR3 region has the DNA TGTGCCAGCAGCTCCCCGCAGGGGTGGAGCGAGCAGTACTTC. It encodes CASSSPQGWSEQYF.

The chain carries TRBV27 and TRBJ2-7; the match to TRBD2 covers 10 bases. This CDR3 has 14 residues. Per germline, CDR1 MNHEY and CDR2 SMNVEV (reference sequence). The ends lost 6 bases at V and 2 bases at J; junction bases unmatched: 4. The CDR3 nucleotides read TGTGCCAGCAGGATAGCGGGAGGTGCCTACGAGCAGTACTTC. This encodes CASRIAGGAYEQYF.

This chain links TRBV9 with TRBJ2-7, with D possibly TRBD2 on 6 matching bases. Germline CDR1 reads SGDLS; CDR2 reads YYNGEE. V lost 2 bases and J 3 bases, leaving 12 bases between the germline ends. The CDR3 is 14 amino acids. For the CDR3, the DNA is TGTGCCAGCAGCGTGACAGCGGGTGACTACGAGCAGTACTTC. Amino acid sequence: CASSVTAGDYEQYF. The variable domain in full, completed from reference TRBV9 and TRBJ2-7, reads DSGVTQTPKHLITATGQRVTLRCSPRSGDLSVYWYQQSLDQGLQFLIQYYNGEERAKGNILERFSAQQFPDLHSELNLSSLELGDSALYFCASSVTAGDYEQYFGPGTRLTVT.

The CDR3 sequence: CASSNLGLAGGRNEQFF. The CDR3 nucleotides are TGTGCCAGCAGTAATCTCGGACTAGCGGGGGGGCGTAATGAGCAGTTCTTC. The V call is TRBV27, the J call TRBJ2-1, with TRBD2 matching 15 bases. The junction had 9 bases not matched to a gene; V was cut back by 5 bases and J by 7 bases. The CDR3 runs to 17 residues. CDR1 is MNHEY and CDR2 is SMNVEV in the germline V gene (reference sequence).

The CDR3, as DNA: TGTGCCAGCAGCGGGACCCTCAGCACAGATACGCAGTATTTT. Translated: CASSGTLSTDTQYF. V and J are TRBV28 and TRBJ2-3; either TRBD1 or TRBD2 may fit D (5 bases each). CDR3 length equals 14 residues. Trimming removed 6 bases at V and 0 bases at J, with 10 bases between. Germline V gene sequence: CDR1 MDHEN, CDR2 SYDVKM. The entire variable domain, with the rest obtained from reference TRBV28 and TRBJ2-3, is as follows: DVKVTQSSRYLVKRTGEKVFLECVQDMDHENMFWYRQDPGLGLRLIYFSYDVKMKEKGDIPEGYSVSREKKERFSLILESASTNQTSMYLCASSGTLSTDTQYFGPGTRLTVL.

The chain is built from TRBV24-1 and TRBJ2-5, with a weak D call TRBD2 (5 bases). Per germline, CDR1 KGHDR and CDR2 SFDVKD. V was cut by 1 base and J by 2 bases, with 10 bases left in between. CDR3 length equals 15 residues. CDR3: CATSDFKDLQETQYF. The CDR3 nucleotides are TGTGCCACCAGTGATTTCAAGGACTTACAAGAGACCCAGTACTTC.